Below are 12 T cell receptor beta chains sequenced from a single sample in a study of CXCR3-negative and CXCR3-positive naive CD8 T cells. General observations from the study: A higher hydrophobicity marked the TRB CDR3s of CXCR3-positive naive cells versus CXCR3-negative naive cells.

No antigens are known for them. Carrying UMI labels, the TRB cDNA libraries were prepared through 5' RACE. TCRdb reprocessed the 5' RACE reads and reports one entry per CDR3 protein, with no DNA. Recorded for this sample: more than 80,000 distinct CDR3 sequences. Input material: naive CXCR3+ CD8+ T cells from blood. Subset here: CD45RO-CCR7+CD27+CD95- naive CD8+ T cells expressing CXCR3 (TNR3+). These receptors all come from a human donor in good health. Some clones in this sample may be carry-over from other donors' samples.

CDR3 residues: CATSDGQQRGGAFF. The V gene is TRBV24-1, the J gene TRBJ1-1; TCRdb's D call of TRBD1 is untestable without DNA. CDR3 length equals 14 residues. CDR1 is KGHDR, CDR2 SFDVKD, per germline.

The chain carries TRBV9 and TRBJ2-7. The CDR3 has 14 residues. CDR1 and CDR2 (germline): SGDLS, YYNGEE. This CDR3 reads CASSVTGGSYEQYF.

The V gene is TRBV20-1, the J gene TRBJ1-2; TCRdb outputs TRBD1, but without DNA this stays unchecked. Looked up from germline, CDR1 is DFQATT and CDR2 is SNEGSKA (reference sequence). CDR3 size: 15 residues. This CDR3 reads CSARDLGGRNYGYTF.

The CDR3 protein is CASRLGQVNQPQHF. This rearrangement joins TRBV23-1 to TRBJ1-5; TCRdb reports TRBD1, a call that lacks DNA to check it against. TRBV23-1 is designated an ORF whose function remains uncertain. CDR3 size: 14 residues.

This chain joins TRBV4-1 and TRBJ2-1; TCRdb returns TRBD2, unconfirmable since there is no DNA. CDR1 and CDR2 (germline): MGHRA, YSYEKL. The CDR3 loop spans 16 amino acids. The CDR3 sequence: CASSHSGSESYNEQFF.

CDR3 protein: CASSEHGFDNEQFF. The gene calls are TRBV2 and TRBJ2-1. Germline values: CDR1 SNHLY, CDR2 FYNNEI. CDR3 size: 14 residues.

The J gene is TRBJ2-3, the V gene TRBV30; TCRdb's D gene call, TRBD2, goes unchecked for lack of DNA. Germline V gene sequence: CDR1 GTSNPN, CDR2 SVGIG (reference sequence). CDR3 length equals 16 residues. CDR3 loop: CAWSRTSGGRTDTQYF.

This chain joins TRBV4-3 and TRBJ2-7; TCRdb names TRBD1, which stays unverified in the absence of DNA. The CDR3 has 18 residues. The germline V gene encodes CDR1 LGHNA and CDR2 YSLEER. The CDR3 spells CASSLGVSGTDFSYEQYF.

The CDR3 protein is CASSPYRGGEQFF. This chain connects TRBV14 to TRBJ2-1; TCRdb reports TRBD1, a call that lacks DNA to check it against. CDR3 length equals 13 residues. Germline V gene lookup returns CDR1 SGHDN and CDR2 FVKESK. Combining the CDR3 with reference TRBV14 and TRBJ2-1 gives the whole variable domain EAGVTQFPSHSVIEKGQTVTLRCDPISGHDNLYWYRRVMGKEIKFLLHFVKESKQDESGMPNNRFLAERTGGTYSTLKVQPAELEDSGVYFCASSPYRGGEQFFGPGTRLTVL.

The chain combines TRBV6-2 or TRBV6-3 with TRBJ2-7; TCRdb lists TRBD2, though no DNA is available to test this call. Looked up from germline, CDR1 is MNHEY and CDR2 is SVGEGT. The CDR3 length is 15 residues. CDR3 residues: CASSSKRGDSYEQYF.

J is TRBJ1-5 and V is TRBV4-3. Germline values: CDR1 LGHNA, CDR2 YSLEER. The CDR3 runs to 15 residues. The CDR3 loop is CASSQDERGNQPQHF.

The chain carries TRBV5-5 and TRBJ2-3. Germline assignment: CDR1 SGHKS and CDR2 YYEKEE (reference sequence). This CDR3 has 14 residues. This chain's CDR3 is CASSLGYLADTQYF.